This is a list of T cell receptor beta chains from one sample in a study of OX40 agonist ivuxolimab in advanced cancers. Clones were sequenced by immunoSEQ multiplex PCR, and TCRdb holds only the in-frame ones, with some missing. The sample contains more than 45,000 clones, roughly 85% of which appear only once. The input for sequencing was CD4+ or CD8+ T cells sorted from blood, taken in a trial of the OX40 agonist ivuxolimab. Receptor source: an adult with an advanced solid tumor such as melanoma, head and neck, liver or kidney cancer. Both conserved end residues are part of each CDR3. D genes are given only for firm matches. Some rows have no size entry. The others give once, few or many, or a class for an expanded clone.

clone size	V gene	J gene	D gene	CDR3 protein	CDR3 DNA
NA	TRBV19	TRBJ2-3	NA	CASRAGAARNTQYF	TGTGCCAGTAGGGCGGGGGCAGCCCGCAATACGCAGTATTTT
NA	TRBV9	TRBJ1-3	NA	CASSPRTEGNTIYF	TGTGCCAGCAGCCCTCGGACCGAAGGAAACACCATATATTTT
once	TRBV7-3	TRBJ2-1	TRBD2	CASSLSRLAGGNEQFF	TGTGCCAGCAGCTTAAGTAGGCTAGCGGGGGGCAATGAGCAGTTCTTC
NA	TRBV28	TRBJ2-3	TRBD2	CASSSPAGATDTQYF	TGTGCCAGCAGTTCCCCAGCGGGGGCGACAGATACGCAGTATTTT
NA	TRBV2	TRBJ2-1	TRBD1	CASNRGTGYNEQFF	TGTGCCAGCAACCGCGGGACAGGCTACAATGAGCAGTTCTTC
NA	TRBV29-1	TRBJ2-2	NA	CSVAQPNTGELFF	TGCAGCGTTGCCCAGCCGAACACCGGGGAGCTGTTTTTT
NA	TRBV28	TRBJ1-3	NA	CASSFPGPSSGNTIYF	TGTGCCAGCAGTTTCCCGGGCCCCAGCTCTGGAAACACCATATATTTT
NA	TRBV7-3	TRBJ2-7	TRBD2	CASSSPGGEQYF	TGTGCCAGCAGCTCCCCGGGGGGCGAGCAGTACTTC
NA	TRBV5-5	TRBJ2-5	NA	CASSWTEETQYF	TGTGCCAGCAGCTGGACAGAAGAGACCCAGTACTTC
few	TRBV21-1	TRBJ1-2	NA	CASSKEGQDYTF	TGTGCCAGCAGCAAAGAGGGACAGGACTACACCTTC
once	TRBV18	TRBJ1-6	NA	CASSPMGDYNSPLHF	TGTGCCAGCTCACCAATGGGGGATTATAATTCACCCCTCCACTTT
NA	TRBV30	TRBJ2-1	NA	CAWSRGSPSLGDNEQFF	TGTGCCTGGAGTCGGGGCAGTCCGAGCTTGGGGGACAATGAGCAGTTCTTC
NA	TRBV19	TRBJ2-7	TRBD2	CASSDQAGVDEQYF	TGTGCCAGTAGTGACCAGGCGGGGGTGGACGAGCAGTACTTC
NA	TRBV7-8	TRBJ2-7	TRBD1	CASRPPGQESYEQYF	TGTGCCAGCAGACCCCCGGGACAGGAGAGCTACGAGCAGTACTTC
NA	TRBV18	TRBJ2-5	NA	CASSPMETQYF	TGTGCCAGCTCACCAATGGAGACCCAGTACTTC
NA	TRBV18	TRBJ2-7	NA	CASSPYSGTFLGEQYF	TGTGCCAGCTCACCATACAGTGGTACCTTCCTCGGCGAGCAGTACTTC
NA	TRBV11-3	TRBJ1-4	NA	CASTIGGSNEKLFF	TGTGCCAGCACCATCGGCGGTTCGAATGAAAAACTGTTTTTT
NA	TRBV6-4	TRBJ2-1	NA	CASSERGNYNEQFF	TGTGCCAGCAGTGAACGGGGGAACTACAATGAGCAGTTCTTC
NA	TRBV2	TRBJ1-1	NA	CASSGGQNTEAFF	TGTGCCAGCAGTGGGGGACAGAACACTGAAGCTTTCTTT
NA	TRBV5-5	TRBJ2-1	NA	CASSPSIGGQYNEQFF	TGTGCCAGCAGCCCTTCCATCGGGGGGCAGTACAATGAGCAGTTCTTC
NA	TRBV10-3	TRBJ2-3	NA	CAISGSLDTQYF	TGTGCCATCAGTGGAAGTTTGGATACGCAGTATTTT
NA	TRBV30	TRBJ2-1	NA	CAWNLGAYNEQFF	TGTGCCTGGAACCTCGGCGCTTACAATGAGCAGTTCTTC
NA	TRBV10-3	TRBJ1-2	NA	CAISTGKERVFGYTF	TGTGCCATCAGTACAGGGAAGGAAAGGGTTTTTGGCTACACCTTC
once	TRBV30	TRBJ1-6	NA	CAWSSPRGPLHF	TGTGCCTGGAGTTCGCCACGTGGGCCCCTCCACTTT
NA	TRBV2	TRBJ1-1	NA	CASSEQPNTEAFF	TGTGCCAGCAGTGAGCAGCCAAACACTGAAGCTTTCTTT
NA	TRBV7-9	TRBJ2-6	NA	CASSWWRASGANVLTF	TGTGCCAGCAGCTGGTGGAGGGCTTCTGGGGCCAACGTCCTGACTTTC
NA	TRBV5-5	TRBJ1-1	NA	CASSLGHANTEAFF	TGTGCCAGCAGCTTGGGACATGCGAACACTGAAGCTTTCTTT
NA	TRBV11-3	TRBJ2-5	TRBD1	CASSNQGASYETQYF	TGTGCCAGCAGCAACCAGGGGGCGTCTTATGAGACCCAGTACTTC
NA	TRBV4-1	TRBJ2-5	NA	CASSPYGTDQETQYF	TGCGCCAGCAGCCCCTACGGGACGGATCAAGAGACCCAGTACTTC